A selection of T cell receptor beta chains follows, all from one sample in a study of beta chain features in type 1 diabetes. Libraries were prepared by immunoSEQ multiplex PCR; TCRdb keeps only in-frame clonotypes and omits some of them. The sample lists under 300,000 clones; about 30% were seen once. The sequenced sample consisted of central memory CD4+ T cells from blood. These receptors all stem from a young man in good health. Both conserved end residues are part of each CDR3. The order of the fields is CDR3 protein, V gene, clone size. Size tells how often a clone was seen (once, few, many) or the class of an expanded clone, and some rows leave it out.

CASSLGTGVGETQYF TRBV7-6 NA
CSVLTGTNQPQHF TRBV29-1 NA
CAWSTNYGYTF TRBV30 NA
CASSQVGAGTDTQYF TRBV4-1 NA
CAWSVARGRTRHYEQYF TRBV30 NA
CASSLAGAVNEQYF TRBV7-9 few
CASTPPGQMGGNQPQHF TRBV7-9 few
CASTKTGNTEAFF TRBV6-1 few
CASSENEVRQAGPETQYF TRBV25-1 NA
CASSPGTSSYNEQFF TRBV11-2 NA
CASSVGDRRQETQYF TRBV9 NA
CASSQDMGLWISNEQFF TRBV4-3 NA
CASSPWAGELFF TRBV11-2 NA
CASSYFRGYGYTF TRBV6-5 NA
CASSGLAGRQPQHF TRBV28 NA
CASTLLGEGTDTQYF TRBV6-6 NA
CASSPDGGRGNYGYTF TRBV7-2 few
CASTQGGWNTEAFF TRBV28 once
CASSLKKAEETQYF TRBV5-4 NA
CASSIGTIGRNEQYF TRBV19 few
CASSVATGTHGGELFF TRBV9 NA
CASSSQGNAYNEQFF TRBV7-2 few
CASSQINTGGSDTQYF TRBV28 NA
CASTRGGQETQYF TRBV5-4 NA
CATSRDPATEQFF TRBV15 NA
CASSFSNNEQYF TRBV5-1 NA
CASSPGLDSNQPQHF TRBV5-4 NA
CASSLNRDEKLFF TRBV5-1 few
CASSPTGKVRYGYTF TRBV23-1 few
CASSSSGLAGSYNEQFF TRBV7-2 few
CASSLNLAGTANSYEQYF TRBV11-2 few
CASRPGHLQETQYF TRBV6-6 few
CSGRQGVANVLTF TRBV29-1 NA
CASSQTEAGELFF TRBV18 few
CASSPSKQETQYF TRBV5-1 NA
CASSIGEDNSYEQYF TRBV19 few
CASSLARAPYEQYF TRBV7-8 few
CAWTGAANGGELFF TRBV30 NA
CSAGQPNTEAFF TRBV29-1 few
CAWRTGQMGGYTF TRBV30 NA
CASSSGGSGANVLTF TRBV19 NA
CAWGPQGGYGYTF TRBV30 few
CASSLGQASSEQFF TRBV7-9 many
CASSEGWTDQETQYF TRBV6-1 few
CASSVAQATDTQYF TRBV9 few
CASSQEGLAGRSYEQYF TRBV4-3 NA
CATSRAGTGNSYEQYF TRBV15 NA
CASSSQGTGRKETQYF TRBV28 few
CASTLDPNTEAFF TRBV6-5 few